These 32 T cell receptor beta chains came from one sample sequenced in a study of OX40 agonist ivuxolimab in advanced cancers. Clones were sequenced by immunoSEQ multiplex PCR, and TCRdb holds only the in-frame ones, with some missing. The sample holds around 92,000 clones, about four fifths seen once. The sequencing here drew on CD4+ or CD8+ T cells sorted from blood, taken in a trial of the OX40 agonist ivuxolimab. These receptors came from an adult with an advanced solid tumor such as melanoma, head and neck, liver or kidney cancer.

This chain joins TRBV18 and TRBJ2-7; 8 nucleotides align to TRBD1. This CDR3 is built from 16 residues. The germline CDR1 and CDR2 sequences are KGHSH and LQKENI. After removal of 0 bases from V and 5 bases from J, the junction contained 9 bases not matched to a gene. The CDR3, as DNA: TGTGCCAGCTCACCACCGACTCAGGGGGCTTTCAACGAGCAGTACTTC. Encoded protein: CASSPPTQGAFNEQYF.

The rearrangement joins TRBV12-5 to TRBJ2-3; no clear D gene. The CDR3 is 13 amino acids. Germline lookup yields CDR1 LGHNT and CDR2 FRNRAP. Trimming pared 0 bases from V and 3 bases from J, leaving 4 bases between. The CDR3 DNA sequence: TGTGCTAGTGGTTTGGTCAAAACAGATACGCAGTATTTT. Its translation: CASGLVKTDTQYF. The complete variable domain, with remaining parts taken from reference TRBV12-5 and TRBJ2-3, reads DARVTQTPRHKVTEMGQEVTMRCQPILGHNTVFWYRQTMMQGLELLAYFRNRAPLDDSGMPKDRFSAEMPDATLATLKIQPSEPRDSAVYFCASGLVKTDTQYFGPGTRLTVL.

This chain links TRBV6-1 with TRBJ2-7, with D maybe TRBD2 (5 bases). The CDR3 is made up of 14 amino acids. Germline V lookup: CDR1 MNHNS, CDR2 SASEGT. V dropped 7 bases and J dropped 2 bases, with 15 bases sitting between them. This CDR3 is CASTAWGVPYEQYV. The CDR3 coding sequence is TGTGCCAGCACCGCATGGGGAGTACCCTACGAGCAGTACGTC.

The rearrangement joins TRBV29-1 to TRBJ2-7; D is undetermined. V lost 4 bases, J lost 6 bases, and 7 bases lay in between. CDR1 is SQVTM and CDR2 is ANQGSEA in the germline V gene. The CDR3 totals 10 residues. Here the CDR3 reads CSVVGVEQYF. CDR3 nucleotide sequence: TGCAGCGTTGTTGGGGTCGAGCAGTACTTC.

The CDR3 bases are TGTGCCAGCAGCTTAAGGGGAGAGGCCCTCCACTTT. Translated, it gives CASSLRGEALHF. The V call is TRBV7-9, the J call TRBJ1-6; tentative D call: TRBD1 (5 bases). Germline CDR1 is SEHNR and CDR2 is FQNEAQ (reference sequence). The CDR3 has 12 amino acids. Trimming stripped 2 bases from V and 14 bases from J, with 10 bases between.

This chain links TRBV5-6 with TRBJ1-1, with 7 bases lining up with TRBD1. Germline assignment: CDR1 SGHDT and CDR2 YYEEEE. V shed 0 bases and J 0 bases; nucleotides not matched to a gene: 2. CDR3 length: 15 residues. The CDR3 reads CASSLVGQLNTEAFF. CDR3 coding DNA: TGTGCCAGCAGCTTGGTGGGACAGCTGAACACTGAAGCTTTCTTT.

The chain joins TRBV5-4 to TRBJ1-2, with 8 bases that match TRBD1. The junction had 5 bases not matched to a gene; V was cut back by 3 bases and J by 4 bases. The germline V gene encodes CDR1 SGHNT and CDR2 YYREEE (reference sequence). The CDR3 runs 14 residues. The CDR3 sequence is CASSSKQGGYGYTF. CDR3 bases: TGTGCCAGCAGCTCGAAACAGGGGGGCTATGGCTACACCTTC.

The chain uses TRBV2 and TRBJ2-7; D call uncertain. V was cut by 8 bases and J by 2 bases, with 10 bases left in between. In germline, CDR1 is SNHLY, CDR2 FYNNEI. The length of the CDR3 is 12 residues. CDR3 DNA: TGTGCCAGCGAGGCACCCACCTACGAGCAGTACTTC. As protein: CASEAPTYEQYF. Full variable domain (missing parts from reference TRBV2 and TRBJ2-7): EPEVTQTPSHQVTQMGQEVILRCVPISNHLYFYWYRQILGQKVEFLVSFYNNEISEKSEIFDDQFSVERPDGSNFTLKIRSTKLEDSAMYFCASEAPTYEQYFGPGTRLTVT.

This rearrangement joins TRBV27 to TRBJ1-5; 8 nucleotides align to TRBD1. V was clipped by 3 bases and J by 1 base; unmatched bases: 5. Germline CDR1 and CDR2: MNHEY and SMNVEV (reference sequence). The CDR3 spans 16 residues. CDR3 DNA: TGTGCCAGCAGTTTGACAGGGGATGGGAGCAATCAGCCCCAGCATTTT. Encoded protein: CASSLTGDGSNQPQHF.

The J gene is TRBJ1-6, the V gene TRBV4-1; D unclear. This CDR3 is built from 17 residues. V lost 1 base, J lost 7 bases, and 17 bases lay in between. CDR1 is MGHRA, CDR2 YSYEKL, per germline. CDR3 in DNA: TGCGCCAGCAGCCAAGCCGTGCGGATTCGTCAGAATTCACCCCTCCACTTT. Its protein is CASSQAVRIRQNSPLHF.

On this clone: The junction departs from the called germline gene at one end, perhaps through a read error. The chain combines TRBV5-1 with TRBJ2-3; 11 nucleotides line up with TRBD2. Germline V gives CDR1 SGHRS, CDR2 YFSETQ. There are 19 residues in the CDR3. CDR3: CASNLWGMTSGVSTDTQYF. The CDR3 DNA reads TGCGCCAGCAACTTGTGGGGTATGACTAGCGGGGTTAGCACAGATACGCAGTATTTT.

V and J are TRBV12-5 and TRBJ2-2; 7 bases are a match to TRBD1. CDR1 LGHNT and CDR2 FRNRAP come from the germline V gene. V trimming: 10 bases; J trimming: 7 bases; junction bases outside the gene matches: 15. The CDR3 sequence is 15 residues long. The CDR3 nucleotides read TGTGCTAAATCCGGCCGGGACCAGGGGGACGGGGAGCTGTTTTTT. As protein: CAKSGRDQGDGELFF.

The chain couples TRBV7-3 to TRBJ2-2, with D perhaps matching TRBD2 (5 bases). The germline V and J ends were trimmed by 1 base and 7 bases, with 7 bases remaining between them. The V gene's germline CDR1 is SGHTA and CDR2 FQGTGA. There are 13 residues in the CDR3. DNA for the CDR3: TGTGCCAGCAGCTTAAGCGGGCTCGGGGAGCTGTTTTTT. Translated: CASSLSGLGELFF.

The V gene is TRBV19, the J gene TRBJ2-2; 13 nucleotides line up with TRBD2. The CDR3 contains 17 residues. Germline V lookup: CDR1 LNHDA, CDR2 SQIVND (reference sequence). V lost 6 bases to trimming and J lost 6 bases; unmatched junction nucleotides: 10. CDR3 amino acids: CASSRPRTSGGPGELFF. DNA of the CDR3: TGTGCCAGTAGCCGTCCTCGGACTAGCGGGGGTCCCGGGGAGCTGTTTTTT.

The chain carries TRBV28 and TRBJ1-4, with D possibly TRBD1 on 6 matching bases. The V and J ends lost 5 bases and 8 bases respectively, with 18 bases between them. Germline CDR1 is MDHEN and CDR2 is SYDVKM. The CDR3 is 15 residues long. The CDR3 region is CASSKTGRPREKLFF. CDR3 in DNA: TGTGCCAGCAGTAAAACAGGGCGACCAAGGGAAAAACTGTTTTTT.

The V call is TRBV9, the J call TRBJ1-3; possibly TRBD1 for D (6 bases). Trimming pared 4 bases from V and 0 bases from J, leaving 17 bases between. CDR1 SGDLS and CDR2 YYNGEE come from the germline V gene. The CDR3 contains 17 residues. As DNA, the CDR3 is TGTGCCAGCAGCCCCGAACCGGGGGGGCTCTCTGGAAACACCATATATTTT. Translated: CASSPEPGGLSGNTIYF.

The V and J genes are TRBV11-2 and TRBJ2-4; a weak D match, TRBD1 (6 bases). The CDR3 sequence is 14 residues long. Germline-derived CDR1 and CDR2 are SGHAT and FQNNGV. The V end lost 5 bases, the J end lost 6 bases, and 14 bases lay between the germline ends. CDR3: CASSDSGVANIQYF. The CDR3, as DNA: TGTGCCAGCAGCGACTCAGGGGTGGCAAACATTCAGTACTTC.

The chain carries TRBV6-5 and TRBJ1-2; no definite D call. CDR1 is MNHEY, CDR2 SVGAGI, per germline. The V and J ends lost 3 bases and 8 bases respectively, with 7 bases between them. The CDR3 contains 11 residues. CDR3 sequence reads: CASSYGWGYTF. CDR3 sequence (DNA): TGTGCCAGCAGTTATGGTTGGGGCTACACCTTC.

This chain joins TRBV5-1 and TRBJ2-2, with a possible D match to TRBD1 (6 bases). Germline values: CDR1 SGHRS, CDR2 YFSETQ. CDR3 size: 15 residues. V shed 4 bases and J shed 5 bases, with 15 bases lying between them. CDR3 sequence (DNA): TGCGCCAGCAGCCCGGAACAGCAGGGGACCGGGGAGCTGTTTTTT. It yields the protein CASSPEQQGTGELFF.

The J gene is TRBJ1-4, the V gene TRBV6-6; possibly TRBD1 for D (5 bases). Per germline, CDR1 MNHNY and CDR2 SVGAGI (reference sequence). The CDR3 contains 14 residues. The germline V and J ends were trimmed by 7 bases and 2 bases, with 11 bases remaining between them. CDR3 nucleotide sequence: TGTGCCAGCACCCCAGGGTGGACTAATGAAAAACTGTTTTTT. Protein product: CASTPGWTNEKLFF.

This clone was observed a single time. The same CDR3 arises from other DNA sequences in this sample as well. The chain employs TRBV7-7 and TRBJ2-3, with a possible D match to TRBD2 (6 bases). CDR3 length: 14 residues. Germline CDR1 and CDR2: SSHAT and FNYEAQ (reference sequence). V was trimmed by 6 bases and J by 5 bases, leaving 15 bases between them. The DNA of the CDR3 is TGTGCCAGCAGTCGAAACGGGGGAGGAGATACGCAGTATTTT. Protein product: CASSRNGGGDTQYF.

This chain links TRBV20-1 with TRBJ1-5; D perhaps matches TRBD1 (6 bases). The CDR3 loop spans 11 amino acids. Per the germline V gene, CDR1 is DFQATT and CDR2 is SNEGSKA (reference sequence). Trimming took 6 bases from V and 6 from J, leaving 9 bases between them. CDR3 loop: CSAAGVQPQHF. The CDR3 DNA follows: TGCAGTGCAGCAGGGGTTCAGCCCCAGCATTTT.

The chain carries TRBV19 and TRBJ1-1, with 10 positions matching TRBD1. V lost 9 bases to trimming and J lost 5 bases; unmatched junction nucleotides: 9. The CDR3 is 14 amino acids. Germline CDR1 is LNHDA and CDR2 is SQIVND (reference sequence). The DNA for the CDR3 is TGTGCCAGCTTGTCCGGGACAGGGGTAACTGAAGCTTTCTTT. It encodes CASLSGTGVTEAFF.

This sequence joins TRBV7-9 and TRBJ2-1; TRBD2 might be the D (7 bases). Germline V gene data show CDR1 as SEHNR and CDR2 as FQNEAQ (reference sequence). The V end lost 1 base, the J end lost 9 bases, and 13 bases lay between the germline ends. The CDR3 runs to 14 residues. The CDR3 DNA sequence: TGTGCCAGCAGCTTAGGGGCGGGGGCGCGTGAGCAGTTCTTC. Translation: CASSLGAGAREQFF.

This chain uses TRBV19 with TRBJ1-1; D remains ambiguous. Germline V lookup: CDR1 LNHDA, CDR2 SQIVND (reference sequence). V lost 3 bases and J 7 bases, leaving 18 bases between the germline ends. The CDR3 sequence is 15 residues long. CDR3 coding DNA: TGTGCCAGTAGTATGGCCCGGGGAACACACTTTGAAGCTTTCTTT. This encodes CASSMARGTHFEAFF.

The chain couples TRBV2 to TRBJ1-2; D uncertain. Germline V gene lookup returns CDR1 SNHLY and CDR2 FYNNEI. V dropped 6 bases and J dropped 4 bases, with 12 bases sitting between them. CDR3 length equals 13 residues. CDR3 residues: CASSENTVYGYTF. The CDR3 DNA follows: TGTGCCAGCAGCGAGAACACGGTCTATGGCTACACCTTC.

V gene TRBV7-2 combines with J gene TRBJ1-1, with D tentatively TRBD1 (5 bases). This CDR3 is 14 amino acids long. Trimming pared 10 bases from V and 6 bases from J, leaving 21 bases between. Per the germline V gene, CDR1 is SGHTA and CDR2 is FQGNSA. CDR3 nucleotides: TGTGCCATCCAGGAGGGGTATGGTTCCGCTGAAGCTTTCTTT. It encodes CAIQEGYGSAEAFF.

The CDR3 here is CASGTTSSGEQYV. DNA of the CDR3: TGTGCCAGCGGGACTACCTCGTCGGGCGAGCAGTACGTC. This chain connects TRBV6-5 to TRBJ2-7; TRBD2 matches 7 bases. The CDR3 consists of 13 residues. CDR1 and CDR2 from the germline V gene are MNHEY and SVGAGI. The V and J ends lost 8 bases and 6 bases, in that order; junction bases with no gene match: 10.

V usage is TRBV5-1 and J usage is TRBJ2-3, with 11 bases fitting TRBD2. CDR1 and CDR2 (germline): SGHRS, YFSETQ. V lost 0 bases, J lost 3 bases, and 6 bases stayed unmatched. The CDR3 sequence is 17 residues long. CDR3 residues: CASSLAIAGGPTDTQYF. The CDR3 DNA follows: TGCGCCAGCAGCTTGGCCATAGCGGGGGGGCCGACAGATACGCAGTATTTT.

This rearrangement joins TRBV7-2 to TRBJ1-2; 7 positions match TRBD1. The CDR3 is 14 residues long. CDR1 SGHTA and CDR2 FQGNSA come from the germline V gene. The J segment lost 4 bases and the V segment lost 4 bases, leaving 6 bases of the junction unmatched. CDR3 nucleotides: TGTGCCAGCAGCTCAGGACAGGTGATCTATGGCTACACCTTC. Protein sequence: CASSSGQVIYGYTF.

This chain links TRBV11-2 with TRBJ2-3, with 13 bases fitting TRBD2. The J segment lost 6 bases and the V segment lost 4 bases, leaving 7 bases of the junction unmatched. CDR3 length: 16 residues. CDR1 SGHAT and CDR2 FQNNGV come from the germline V gene. The CDR3: CASSSGLAGPGDTQYF. The CDR3 DNA sequence: TGTGCCAGCAGCTCGGGACTAGCGGGGCCTGGGGATACGCAGTATTTT.

V usage is TRBV7-9 and J usage is TRBJ2-6, with D uncertain. CDR1 SEHNR and CDR2 FQNEAQ come from the germline V gene (reference sequence). V lost 7 bases, J lost 4 bases, and 14 bases lay in between. The CDR3 extends over 15 amino acids. CDR3 sequence: CASNLFSLGANVLTF. The CDR3 nucleotides read TGTGCCAGCAACCTTTTCAGCTTGGGGGCCAACGTCCTGACTTTC.